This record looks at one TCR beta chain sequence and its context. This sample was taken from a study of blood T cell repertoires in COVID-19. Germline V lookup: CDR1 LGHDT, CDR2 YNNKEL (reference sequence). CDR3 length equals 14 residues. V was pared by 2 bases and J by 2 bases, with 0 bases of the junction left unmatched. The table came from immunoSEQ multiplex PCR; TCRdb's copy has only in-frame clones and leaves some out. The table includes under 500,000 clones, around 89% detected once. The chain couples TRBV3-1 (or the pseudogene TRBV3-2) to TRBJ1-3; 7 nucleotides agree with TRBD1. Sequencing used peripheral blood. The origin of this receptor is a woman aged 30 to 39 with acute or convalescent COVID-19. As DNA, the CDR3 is TGTGCCAGCAGCCAACAGGGGGCTGGAAACACCATATATTTT. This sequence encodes CASSQQGAGNTIYF.